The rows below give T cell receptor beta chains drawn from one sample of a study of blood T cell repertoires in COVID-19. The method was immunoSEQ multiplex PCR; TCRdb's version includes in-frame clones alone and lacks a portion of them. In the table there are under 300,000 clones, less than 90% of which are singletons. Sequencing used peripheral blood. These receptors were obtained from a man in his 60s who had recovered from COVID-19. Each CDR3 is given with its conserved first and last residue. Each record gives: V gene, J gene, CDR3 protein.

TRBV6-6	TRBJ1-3	CASSYGDRGGGNTIYF
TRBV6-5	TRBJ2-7	CASSYRDWTYEQYF
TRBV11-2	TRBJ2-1	CASSLSGANYNEQFF
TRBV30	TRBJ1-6	CAWTGQGVSPLHF
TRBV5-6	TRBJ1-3	CASSNRVSGNTIYF
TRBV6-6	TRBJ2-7	CASSTPTAYEQYF
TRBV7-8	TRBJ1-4	CASSPQSWTERANEKLFF
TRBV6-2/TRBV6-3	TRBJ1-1	CASSYGRTSKTEAFF
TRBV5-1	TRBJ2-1	CASSFFAANEQFF
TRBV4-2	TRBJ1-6	CASSQDWTVNSPLHF
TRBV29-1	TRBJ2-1	CSVAQGGNEQFF
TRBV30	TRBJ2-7	CAWSVGGASDEQYF
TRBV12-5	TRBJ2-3	CASGFPGTDTQYF
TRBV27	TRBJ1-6	CASSPGLGQGYSPLHF
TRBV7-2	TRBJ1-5	CASSPRTVGNQPQHF
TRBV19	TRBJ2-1	CASSIGGLAGVGEQFF
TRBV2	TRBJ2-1	CASSEPNEQFF
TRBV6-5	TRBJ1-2	CASGRSTGLDGYTF
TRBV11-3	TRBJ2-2	CASSPGTANTGELFF
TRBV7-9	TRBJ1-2	CASSQDRGGYGYTF
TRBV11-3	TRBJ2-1	CASSLGASPSNEQFF
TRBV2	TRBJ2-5	CASSDGGLQETQYF
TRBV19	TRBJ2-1	CASSILAGGRGNEQFF
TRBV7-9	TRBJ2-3	CASSSGTGPTRTDTQYF
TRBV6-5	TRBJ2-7	CASRSTGPYEQYF
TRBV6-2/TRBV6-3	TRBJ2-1	CASSYSRLVHEQFF